This is a list of T cell receptor beta chains from one sample in a study of CD8 T cells in Susac syndrome. From the immunoSEQ multiplex PCR reads, TCRdb called clonotypes with MiXCR, one entry per CDR3 protein. Of some 99,000 distinct CDR3 sequences in the sample, over 90% are singletons; the top ten hold about 0.3%. The specimen was CD4+ T cells from PBMCs. Receptors were obtained from a human donor with Susac syndrome. Both conserved end residues are part of each CDR3. The D gene is left open where the match is weak. Clone size, where shown, is once, few, many, or a class for clones that have expanded.

TRBJ1-1 | TRBV14 | TRBD1 | - | CASSQDTEDRDGTEAFF | TGTGCCAGCAGCCAAGATACGGAGGACAGGGACGGGACTGAAGCTTTCTTT
TRBJ2-3 | TRBV20-1 | - | - | CSAPRGQGDTQYF | TGCAGTGCCCCCAGGGGTCAAGGGGATACGCAGTATTTT
TRBJ2-3 | TRBV9 | - | - | CASSGRDATDTQYF | TGTGCCAGCAGCGGCCGGGACGCCACAGATACGCAGTATTTT
TRBJ2-5 | TRBV3-1 | TRBD1 | once | CASSQDLGRGETQYF | TGTGCCAGCAGCCAAGATCTGGGCAGGGGGGAGACCCAGTACTTC
TRBJ2-1 | TRBV4-1 | TRBD2 | - | CASSQVPSGVYNEQFF | TGCGCCAGCAGCCAAGTACCTAGCGGGGTCTACAATGAGCAGTTCTTC
TRBJ2-2 | TRBV2 | - | - | CASSEQAGTGTGELFF | TGTGCCAGCAGTGAACAGGCGGGAACAGGCACCGGGGAGCTGTTTTTT
TRBJ1-5 | TRBV29-1 | - | - | CSAGFLNQPQHF | TGCAGCGCCGGGTTTTTAAATCAGCCCCAGCATTTT
TRBJ2-3 | TRBV9 | - | - | CASSAQTRFTDTQYF | TGTGCCAGCAGCGCCCAGACACGCTTCACAGATACGCAGTATTTT
TRBJ2-2 | TRBV29-1 | - | - | CSGQEKPTGELFF | TGCAGCGGTCAGGAGAAACCGACCGGGGAGCTGTTTTTT
TRBJ2-1 | TRBV20-1 | - | - | CSARDQDWGYNEQFF | TGCAGTGCTAGAGACCAGGATTGGGGTTACAATGAGCAGTTCTTC
TRBJ1-4 | TRBV6-5 | - | once | CASSYSGQGNEKLFF | TGTGCCAGCAGTTACTCTGGCCAGGGGAATGAAAAACTGTTTTTT
TRBJ2-2 | TRBV9 | - | - | CASSVENTGELFF | TGTGCCAGCAGCGTAGAGAACACCGGGGAGCTGTTTTTT
TRBJ2-1 | TRBV20-1 | - | - | CSASIGFGNEQFF | TGCAGTGCTTCCATCGGTTTCGGCAATGAGCAGTTCTTC
TRBJ1-2 | TRBV2 | - | - | CASTEQHYGYTF | TGTGCCAGCACCGAGCAACACTATGGCTACACCTTC
TRBJ1-3 | TRBV9 | - | - | CASSGRGRASGNTIYF | TGTGCCAGCAGCGGCAGGGGACGGGCCTCTGGAAACACCATATATTTT
TRBJ2-3 | TRBV20-1 | - | - | CSARDRAPPGDTQYF | TGCAGTGCTAGAGATCGAGCCCCGCCCGGGGATACGCAGTATTTT
TRBJ2-5 | TRBV20-1 | - | - | CSASTQETQYF | TGCAGTGCTAGCACTCAAGAGACCCAGTACTTC
TRBJ1-2 | TRBV15 | - | - | CATSTGRGGNYGYTF | TGTGCCACCAGCACAGGGAGGGGCGGGAACTATGGCTACACCTTC
TRBJ1-1 | TRBV5-6 | - | - | CASSFGQVGDTEAFF | TGTGCCAGCAGCTTTGGGCAGGTCGGGGACACTGAAGCTTTCTTT
TRBJ2-3 | TRBV20-1 | - | - | CSARGHGGDTDTQYF | TGCAGTGCTAGAGGTCATGGTGGGGACACAGATACGCAGTATTTT
TRBJ1-3 | TRBV2 | - | - | CASSGQGNTIYF | TGTGCCAGCAGTGGACAGGGAAACACCATATATTTT
TRBJ2-3 | TRBV7-2 | TRBD2 | - | CASTIAGGRTDTQYF | TGTGCCAGCACCATAGCGGGGGGCAGGACCGATACGCAGTATTTT
TRBJ2-7 | TRBV12-3/TRBV12-4 | - | - | CASSSTYPEQYF | TGTGCCAGCAGTTCTACGTATCCCGAGCAGTACTTC
TRBJ2-1 | TRBV29-1 | - | - | CSVRSGTDEQFF | TGCAGCGTTCGGTCCGGGACGGATGAGCAGTTCTTC
TRBJ1-6 | TRBV28 | - | - | CASSLTAAGPLHF | TGTGCCAGCAGTTTAACCGCGGCGGGCCCCCTCCACTTT
TRBJ2-1 | TRBV12-3/TRBV12-4 | - | - | CASSSRGRYEQFF | TGTGCCAGCAGTTCCCGGGGGCGGTATGAGCAGTTCTTC
TRBJ1-1 | TRBV5-4 | TRBD1 | - | CASSPTGNVYTEAFF | TGTGCCAGCAGCCCGACAGGGAACGTGTACACTGAAGCTTTCTTT
TRBJ1-2 | TRBV12-3/TRBV12-4 | - | - | CASSLGVKSYGYTF | TGTGCCAGCAGTCTAGGGGTTAAAAGCTATGGCTACACCTTC
TRBJ2-5 | TRBV7-2 | - | - | CASSLGQATQETQYF | TGTGCCAGCAGCCTGGGCCAGGCTACCCAAGAGACCCAGTACTTC
TRBJ1-2 | TRBV14 | - | - | CASSQDTNYGYTF | TGTGCCAGCAGCCAAGATACCAACTATGGCTACACCTTC
TRBJ1-1 | TRBV4-1 | TRBD1 | - | CASSQRDSMNTEAFF | TGCGCCAGCAGCCAGAGGGACAGCATGAACACTGAAGCTTTCTTT
TRBJ1-2 | TRBV30 | TRBD1 | - | CAWSVSGTGEYGYTF | TGTGCCTGGAGTGTGTCTGGGACAGGGGAATATGGCTACACCTTC
TRBJ2-1 | TRBV30 | - | - | CAWNTGGTYNEQFF | TGTGCCTGGAATACGGGGGGCACCTACAATGAGCAGTTCTTC
TRBJ2-5 | TRBV6-5 | - | - | CAYQGGGGEGETQYF | TGTGCCTACCAGGGGGGAGGGGGCGAGGGAGAGACCCAGTACTTC
TRBJ1-2 | TRBV11-2 | - | - | CASSSKGNGYTF | TGTGCCAGCAGCTCGAAGGGGAACGGCTACACCTTC
TRBJ2-1 | TRBV20-1 | TRBD2 | - | CSARRLAGWDEQFF | TGCAGTGCCCGAAGGCTAGCGGGGTGGGATGAGCAGTTCTTC
TRBJ2-3 | TRBV15 | - | - | CATSRGELARTDTQYF | TGTGCCACCAGCAGAGGAGAGCTAGCGCGCACAGATACGCAGTATTTT
TRBJ2-3 | TRBV29-1 | - | - | CSVEEARSLRDTQYF | TGCAGCGTTGAAGAAGCACGGAGTCTGAGAGATACGCAGTATTTT
TRBJ2-7 | TRBV30 | - | once | CAWSAFRDKHYEQYF | TGTGCCTGGAGCGCATTCCGGGACAAGCACTACGAGCAGTACTTC
TRBJ2-1 | TRBV9 | - | - | CASSGNVNEQFF | TGTGCCAGCAGCGGTAACGTAAATGAGCAGTTCTTC
TRBJ2-6 | TRBV5-1 | - | - | CASSSEGGANVLTF | TGCGCCAGCAGCTCCGAAGGAGGGGCCAACGTCCTGACTTTC
TRBJ2-1 | TRBV20-1 | - | - | CSATPGGVNNEQFF | TGCAGTGCTACCCCTGGAGGGGTCAACAATGAGCAGTTCTTC
TRBJ1-6 | TRBV4-2 | TRBD1 | - | CASSQDRDRDSPLHF | TGTGCCAGCAGCCAAGACCGGGACAGGGATTCACCCCTCCACTTT
TRBJ1-5 | TRBV19 | - | - | CASSHQAGAQHF | TGTGCCAGTAGTCACCAGGCGGGGGCCCAGCATTTT
TRBJ2-5 | TRBV14 | - | - | CASSQGLASETQYF | TGTGCCAGCAGCCAAGGTCTAGCGTCGGAGACCCAGTACTTC
TRBJ2-3 | TRBV9 | TRBD2 | - | CASSVGSGGTDTQYF | TGTGCCAGCAGCGTAGGTAGCGGGGGCACAGATACGCAGTATTTT
TRBJ1-1 | TRBV29-1 | TRBD1 | - | CSVEGTGNAAFF | TGCAGCGTTGAAGGGACAGGCAATGCGGCTTTCTTT
TRBJ2-2 | TRBV29-1 | - | - | CSVDGRAGELFF | TGCAGCGTTGATGGCAGGGCCGGGGAGCTGTTTTTT
TRBJ2-5 | TRBV30 | - | - | CAWAERTETQYF | TGTGCCTGGGCTGAAAGAACGGAGACCCAGTACTTC
TRBJ1-6 | TRBV12-3/TRBV12-4 | - | - | CASSSQGVLNSPLHF | TGTGCCAGCAGTTCACAGGGAGTGCTGAATTCACCCCTCCACTTT
TRBJ2-3 | TRBV27 | TRBD1 | - | CASGRGHRTDTQYF | TGTGCCAGCGGAAGGGGGCATCGCACAGATACGCAGTATTTT
TRBJ2-7 | TRBV2 | - | - | CASTLKGGGPHEQYF | TGTGCCAGCACGCTAAAAGGAGGGGGGCCGCACGAGCAGTACTTC